Detailed here is one T cell receptor (beta chain). What it recognizes is unknown. Generated by immunoSEQ multiplex PCR, the TCRdb table keeps only in-frame clones and is missing some. The table includes around 99,000 clones, 80% to 90% detected once. The data originate from a study of T cell responses to AZD1222 COVID-19 vaccine. Study-wide points: White British donors predominated, females outnumbered males, and clonal diversity was possibly underestimated. Breadth and depth of Spike-specific TCRs rose after two AZD1222 doses.

This TCR derives from an adult who received the AZD1222 COVID-19 vaccine. The sample in question was peripheral blood, obtained 28 days after the second AZD1222 dose.

The CDR3 region has the DNA TGCGCCAGCAGCCAAGATCATGGGTCTGCCCGCTCCTATAATTCACCCCTCCACTTT. This gives the protein CASSQDHGSARSYNSPLHF. The rearrangement links TRBV4-1 to TRBJ1-6; D is ambiguous. The CDR3 runs to 19 residues. Germline-derived CDR1 and CDR2 are MGHRA and YSYEKL. V was trimmed by 0 bases and J by 0 bases, leaving 15 bases between them.